Each of the 15 T cell receptor beta chains below was sequenced from the same sample in a study of blood T cell repertoires in COVID-19. Clones were read by immunoSEQ multiplex PCR, and TCRdb kept only the in-frame ones, dropping some. The sample carries about 480,000 clones, 70% to 90% recorded once. Input material: PBMCs or T cells enriched from blood (not recorded which). Receptors originate from a middle-aged woman who had recovered from COVID-19.

The chain joins TRBV3-1 (or the pseudogene TRBV3-2) to TRBJ2-1; the match to TRBD1 covers 9 bases. Unmatched junction bases numbered 5, after V lost 1 base and J lost 4 bases. Per the germline V gene, CDR1 is LGHDT and CDR2 is YNNKEL (reference sequence). CDR3 length equals 16 residues. CDR3 residues: CASSQGDRALYNEQFF. The CDR3 bases are TGTGCCAGCAGCCAAGGGGACAGGGCATTATACAATGAGCAGTTCTTC.

J is TRBJ2-2 and V is TRBV5-4; possibly TRBD1 for D (6 bases). Germline assignment: CDR1 SGHNT and CDR2 YYREEE (reference sequence). The CDR3 runs to 13 residues. V shed 5 bases and J shed 2 bases, with 7 bases lying between them. The CDR3 region is CASRGQNTGELFF. The CDR3 region has the DNA TGTGCCAGCAGGGGACAAAACACCGGGGAGCTGTTTTTT.

Worth noting for this clone: Mismatch with germline at one junction end may stem from a read error. V is TRBV6-2 or TRBV6-3 and J is TRBJ2-1; 7 nucleotides agree with TRBD2. The CDR3 totals 17 residues. CDR1 and CDR2 (germline): MNHEY, SVGEGT. This chain's CDR3 is CASTYILMGDGGDEQFF. The CDR3 DNA follows: TGTGCCAGCACTTACATCCTTATGGGGGATGGGGGGGATGAGCAGTTCTTC.

The chain carries TRBV5-1 and TRBJ2-5; TRBD2 might be the D (5 bases). Germline CDR1 reads SGHRS; CDR2 reads YFSETQ. Trimming took off 2 bases at V and 3 bases at J, with 14 bases between the two ends. The CDR3 is 15 amino acids. CDR3 DNA: TGCGCCAGCAGCTTAGGAGGTACTAGTGAAGAGACCCAGTACTTC. Translation: CASSLGGTSEETQYF.

The V and J genes are TRBV5-4 and TRBJ2-1; a possible D gene is TRBD2 (5 bases). The CDR3 has 13 residues. Germline lookup yields CDR1 SGHNT and CDR2 YYREEE (reference sequence). V was shortened by 10 bases and J by 9 bases, with 20 bases between the two germline ends. This CDR3 reads CAGTSFYSSEQFF. CDR3 coding DNA: TGTGCCGGTACTAGTTTTTATTCCAGTGAGCAGTTCTTC.

A few counts support this clone. The gene calls are TRBV19 and TRBJ1-2, with TRBD1 matching 7 bases. Germline loops: CDR1 LNHDA, CDR2 SQIVND (reference sequence). The CDR3 sequence is 13 residues long. The ends lost 6 bases at V and 4 bases at J; junction bases unmatched: 5. CDR3 sequence reads: CASSEGATYGYTF. CDR3 in DNA: TGTGCCAGTAGCGAGGGGGCTACCTATGGCTACACCTTC.

The chain joins TRBV11-2 to TRBJ2-1; 12 nucleotides agree with TRBD1. Germline V gene sequence: CDR1 SGHAT, CDR2 FQNNGV. This CDR3 has 14 residues. V was pared by 5 bases and J by 9 bases, with 5 bases of the junction left unmatched. CDR3: CASSIGTGGGEQFF. In DNA, the CDR3 is TGTGCCAGCAGCATTGGGACAGGGGGCGGTGAGCAGTTCTTC.

The rearrangement uses TRBV5-4 and TRBJ2-1, with 11 bases lining up with TRBD2. The CDR3 is made up of 15 amino acids. CDR1 is SGHNT and CDR2 is YYREEE in the germline V gene (reference sequence). Trimming took 3 bases from V and 7 from J; bases not matched to a gene: 6. In DNA, the CDR3 is TGTGCCAGCAGCTATAGACTAGCGGGAATAAATGAGCAGTTCTTC. This gives the protein CASSYRLAGINEQFF.

This sequence joins TRBV29-1 and TRBJ2-1; TRBD2 matches 7 bases. This CDR3 region has 15 residues. Losses at the gene ends were 6 bases for V and 2 bases for J; bases not matched to a gene: 10. The germline CDR1 and CDR2 sequences are SQVTM and ANQGSEA. CDR3 in amino acids: CSVGGGGSTYNEQFF. Here the CDR3 DNA reads TGCAGCGTCGGTGGCGGCGGGAGCACCTACAATGAGCAGTTCTTC.

The V call is TRBV3-1 (or the pseudogene TRBV3-2), the J call TRBJ2-2, with D maybe TRBD2 (5 bases). CDR1 and CDR2 from the germline V gene are LGHDT and YNNKEL (reference sequence). CDR3 length equals 15 residues. The V end lost 5 bases, the J end lost 4 bases, and 14 bases lay between the germline ends. CDR3 loop: CASSTVRLRTGELFF. The CDR3 nucleotides are TGTGCCAGCAGCACGGTCCGACTACGCACCGGGGAGCTGTTTTTT.

The CDR3: CASSLGLAREGTDTQYF. CDR3 DNA sequence: TGCGCCAGCAGCCTGGGACTAGCGAGAGAGGGCACAGATACGCAGTATTTT. V usage is TRBV4-1 and J usage is TRBJ2-3, with 10 bases aligning to TRBD2. V was clipped by 4 bases and J by 1 base; unmatched bases: 8. This CDR3 is 17 amino acids long. Germline V gene lookup returns CDR1 MGHRA and CDR2 YSYEKL.

The rearrangement uses TRBV7-2 and TRBJ1-5, with D possibly matching TRBD1 (6 bases). The CDR3 loop spans 15 amino acids. V shed 0 bases and J shed 3 bases, with 9 bases lying between them. Germline-derived CDR1 and CDR2 are SGHTA and FQGNSA. This chain's CDR3 is CASSLADSYNQPQHF. For the CDR3, the DNA is TGTGCCAGCAGCTTAGCGGACAGTTACAATCAGCCCCAGCATTTT. Full variable domain (missing parts from reference TRBV7-2 and TRBJ1-5): GAGVSQSPSNKVTEKGKDVELRCDPISGHTALYWYRQSLGQGLEFLIYFQGNSAPDKSGLPSDRFSAERTGGSVSTLTIQRTQQEDSAVYLCASSLADSYNQPQHFGDGTRLSIL.

V gene TRBV18 combines with J gene TRBJ2-3, with 10 bases lining up with TRBD1. Germline CDR1 and CDR2: KGHSH and LQKENI. The CDR3 runs to 15 residues. The J segment lost 6 bases and the V segment lost 5 bases, leaving 8 bases of the junction unmatched. The CDR3: CASSERQGARDTQYF. Written as DNA, the CDR3 is TGTGCCAGCTCAGAAAGACAGGGGGCGCGGGATACGCAGTATTTT.

The chain joins TRBV5-6 to TRBJ2-5; 8 nucleotides agree with TRBD1. Trimming took 0 bases from V and 5 from J; bases not matched to a gene: 9. CDR1 is SGHDT and CDR2 is YYEEEE in the germline V gene. This CDR3 region has 16 residues. The CDR3 bases are TGTGCCAGCAGCTTGGCCATGGTAACAGGGGGGGAGACCCAGTACTTC. Translated, it gives CASSLAMVTGGETQYF.

The chain is built from TRBV5-1 and TRBJ1-2; 7 bases agree with TRBD1. With V trimmed by 2 bases and J by 6 bases, 10 bases remained unmatched. Germline assignment: CDR1 SGHRS and CDR2 YFSETQ. The CDR3 extends over 15 amino acids. CDR3: CASSFAEGARDGYTF. DNA of the CDR3: TGCGCCAGCAGCTTCGCTGAGGGGGCCAGGGATGGCTACACCTTC.